This T cell receptor beta chain was obtained from a study of T cells in Graves' hyperthyroidism and ophthalmopathy. V lost 4 bases, J lost 8 bases, and 9 bases lay in between. Per germline, CDR1 SGHAT and CDR2 FQNNGV. The CDR3 runs to 12 residues. It was RNA transcripts that yielded the amplified TCR beta CDR3 regions. TCR CDR3 regions were first amplified by RT-PCR with HTBI primers. TCRdb reprocessed the multiplex PCR reads with MiXCR, giving one entry per CDR3 protein. Of 550,000 to 700,000 distinct CDR3 sequences in the sample, 46% were seen once. This clonotype came up a few times. The sequence was collected from an adult woman with Graves' disease, either hyperthyroidism or ophthalmopathy (not recorded which). Input material: peripheral blood or thyroid tissue (not recorded which). The chain couples TRBV11-2 to TRBJ2-1; the D gene is possibly TRBD1 (6 bases). In DNA, the CDR3 is TGTGCCAGCAGCTCCAGGGGAGATGAGCAGTTCTTC. It is translated as CASSSRGDEQFF. The full variable domain, its missing parts supplied by reference TRBV11-2 and TRBJ2-1, is EAGVAQSPRYKIIEKRQSVAFWCNPISGHATLYWYQQILGQGPKLLIQFQNNGVVDDSQLPKDRFSAERLKGVDSTLKIQPAKLEDSAVYLCASSSRGDEQFFGPGTRLTVL.